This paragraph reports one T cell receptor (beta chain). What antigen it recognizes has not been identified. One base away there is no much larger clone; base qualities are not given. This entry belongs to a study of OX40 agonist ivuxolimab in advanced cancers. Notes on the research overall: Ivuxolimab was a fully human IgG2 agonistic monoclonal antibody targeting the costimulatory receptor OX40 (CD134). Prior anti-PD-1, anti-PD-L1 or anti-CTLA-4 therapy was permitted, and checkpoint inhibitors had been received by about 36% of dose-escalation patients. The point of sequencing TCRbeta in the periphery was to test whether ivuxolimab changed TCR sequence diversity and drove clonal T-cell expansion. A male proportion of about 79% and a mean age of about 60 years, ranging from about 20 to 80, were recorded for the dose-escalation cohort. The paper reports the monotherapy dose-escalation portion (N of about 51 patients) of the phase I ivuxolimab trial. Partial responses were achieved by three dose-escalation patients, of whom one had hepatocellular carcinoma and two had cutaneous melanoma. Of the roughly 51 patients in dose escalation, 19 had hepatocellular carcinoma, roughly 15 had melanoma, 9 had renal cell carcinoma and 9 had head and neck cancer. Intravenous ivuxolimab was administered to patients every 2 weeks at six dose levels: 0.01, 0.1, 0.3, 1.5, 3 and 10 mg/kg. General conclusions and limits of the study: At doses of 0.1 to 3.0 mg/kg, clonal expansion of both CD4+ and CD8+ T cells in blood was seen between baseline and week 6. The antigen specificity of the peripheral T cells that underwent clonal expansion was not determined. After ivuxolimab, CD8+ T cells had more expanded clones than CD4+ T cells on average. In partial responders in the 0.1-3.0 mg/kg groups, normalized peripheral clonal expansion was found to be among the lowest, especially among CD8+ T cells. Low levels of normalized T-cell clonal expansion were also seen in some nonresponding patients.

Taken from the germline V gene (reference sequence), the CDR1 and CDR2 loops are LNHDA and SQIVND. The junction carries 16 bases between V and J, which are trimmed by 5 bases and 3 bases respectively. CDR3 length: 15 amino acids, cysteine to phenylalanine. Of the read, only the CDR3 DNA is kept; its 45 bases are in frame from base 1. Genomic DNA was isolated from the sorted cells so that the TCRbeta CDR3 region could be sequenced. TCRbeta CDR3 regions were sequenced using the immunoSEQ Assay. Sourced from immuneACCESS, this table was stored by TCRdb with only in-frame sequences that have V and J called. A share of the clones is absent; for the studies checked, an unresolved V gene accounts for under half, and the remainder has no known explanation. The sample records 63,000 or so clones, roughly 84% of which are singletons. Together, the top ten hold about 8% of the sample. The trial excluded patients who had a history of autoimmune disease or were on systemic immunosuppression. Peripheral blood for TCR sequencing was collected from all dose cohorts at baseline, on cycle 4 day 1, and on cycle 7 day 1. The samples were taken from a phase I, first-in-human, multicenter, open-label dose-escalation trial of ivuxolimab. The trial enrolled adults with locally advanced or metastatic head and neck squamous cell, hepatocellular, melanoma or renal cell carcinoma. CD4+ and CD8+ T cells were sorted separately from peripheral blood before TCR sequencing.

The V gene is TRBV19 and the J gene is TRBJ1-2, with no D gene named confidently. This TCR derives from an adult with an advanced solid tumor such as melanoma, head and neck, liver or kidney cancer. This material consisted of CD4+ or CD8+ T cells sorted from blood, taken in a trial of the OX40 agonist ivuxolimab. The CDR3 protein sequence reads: CASSGRVHGYYGYTF. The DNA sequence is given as TGTGCCAGTAGTGGCCGGGTACATGGCTACTATGGCTACACCTTC.